A selection of T cell receptor beta chains follows, all from one sample in a study of shared clonotypes between healthy human individuals. Data came from immunoSEQ multiplex PCR; TCRdb stores just in-frame clones and leaves some out. The sample yields about 560,000 clones, about 80% seen once. Material: PBMCs. The source is a middle-aged woman in good health. Some clones in this sample may be carry-over from other donors' samples. Both conserved end residues are part of each CDR3. D genes are given only for firm matches. Rows may omit the clone size; those that give it use once, few, many or a size class.

CDR3: CAWSVSRGITEAFF
DNA: TGTGCCTGGAGTGTCTCGAGGGGTATCACTGAAGCTTTCTTT
size: few
J: TRBJ1-1
D: NA
V: TRBV30

CDR3: CASSLRTSGSFNEQFF
DNA: TGTGCCAGCAGCTTACGGACTAGCGGGAGTTTCAATGAGCAGTTCTTC
size: NA
J: TRBJ2-1
D: TRBD2
V: TRBV7-2

CDR3: CASSTSGTSSYEQYF
DNA: TGTGCCAGCAGCACCAGCGGGACCAGCTCCTACGAGCAGTACTTC
size: NA
J: TRBJ2-7
D: TRBD2
V: TRBV7-2

CDR3: CASSNWDREPYGYTF
DNA: TGTGCCAGCAGCAATTGGGACAGGGAGCCCTATGGCTACACCTTC
size: many
J: TRBJ1-2
D: NA
V: TRBV21-1

CDR3: CASTSGGAETQYF
DNA: TGCGCCAGCACCTCGGGGGGCGCAGAGACCCAGTACTTC
size: NA
J: TRBJ2-5
D: NA
V: TRBV5-1

CDR3: CASSYTPEQPQHF
DNA: TGTGCCAGCAGTTACACCCCCGAGCAGCCCCAGCATTTT
size: few
J: TRBJ1-5
D: NA
V: TRBV2

CDR3: CASSKRDRVREKLFF
DNA: TGTGCCAGCAGCAAACGGGACAGGGTGAGGGAAAAACTGTTTTTT
size: NA
J: TRBJ1-4
D: TRBD1
V: TRBV9

CDR3: CATGTSGSALSSYEQYF
DNA: TGTGCCACCGGGACTAGCGGGAGCGCTCTTAGCTCCTACGAGCAGTACTTC
size: NA
J: TRBJ2-7
D: TRBD2
V: TRBV10-3

CDR3: CASSLGDRSSGNTIYF
DNA: TGCGCCAGCAGCTTGGGGGACCGCAGCTCTGGAAACACCATATATTTT
size: once
J: TRBJ1-3
D: NA
V: TRBV5-1

CDR3: CASSPDLWQGNTEAFF
DNA: TGTGCCAGCTCACCAGATCTTTGGCAGGGGAATACTGAAGCTTTCTTT
size: once
J: TRBJ1-1
D: NA
V: TRBV18

CDR3: CASGTGGINIQYF
DNA: TGTGCCAGTGGGACAGGAGGGATAAACATTCAGTACTTC
size: NA
J: TRBJ2-4
D: TRBD1
V: TRBV30

CDR3: CAWSSSYEQYF
DNA: TGTGCCTGGTCTAGCAGCTACGAGCAGTACTTC
size: NA
J: TRBJ2-7
D: NA
V: TRBV30

CDR3: CAHGGDRRNEKLFF
DNA: TGTGCCCACGGCGGGGACCGGCGTAATGAAAAACTGTTTTTT
size: NA
J: TRBJ1-4
D: NA
V: TRBV30

CDR3: CASNRRNSNQPQHF
DNA: TGTGCCAGCAATAGGAGGAATAGCAATCAGCCCCAGCATTTT
size: NA
J: TRBJ1-5
D: NA
V: TRBV2

CDR3: CASSLEAGVVNEQFF
DNA: TGTGCCAGCAGCTTAGAGGCGGGAGTGGTTAATGAGCAGTTCTTC
size: NA
J: TRBJ2-1
D: TRBD2
V: TRBV7-8

CDR3: CASRRWTGGQPGYGYTF
DNA: TGTGCCAGCAGGAGGTGGACAGGGGGTCAGCCAGGCTATGGCTACACCTTC
size: NA
J: TRBJ1-2
D: TRBD1
V: TRBV10-3

CDR3: CASSKPGLRTDTQYF
DNA: TGTGCCAGCAGCAAACCGGGGTTACGCACAGATACGCAGTATTTT
size: NA
J: TRBJ2-3
D: NA
V: TRBV7-9

CDR3: CASSSSGESTDTQYF
DNA: TGTGCCAGCAGTTCTAGCGGAGAGAGCACAGATACGCAGTATTTT
size: NA
J: TRBJ2-3
D: TRBD2
V: TRBV28

CDR3: CASSGSRSRTGELFF
DNA: TGTGCCAGCAGTGGTAGCCGTTCGAGAACCGGGGAGCTGTTTTTT
size: NA
J: TRBJ2-2
D: NA
V: TRBV27

CDR3: CASTAGKETQYF
DNA: TGTGCCAGTACGGCAGGGAAAGAGACCCAGTACTTC
size: NA
J: TRBJ2-5
D: NA
V: TRBV19

CDR3: CASSQGFGGLNTGELFF
DNA: TGTGCCAGCAGCCAAGGTTTCGGCGGACTGAACACCGGGGAGCTGTTTTTT
size: NA
J: TRBJ2-2
D: NA
V: TRBV14

CDR3: CASSKTPTATNEKLFF
DNA: TGTGCCAGCAGCAAAACCCCGACAGCAACTAATGAAAAACTGTTTTTT
size: NA
J: TRBJ1-4
D: NA
V: TRBV7-3

CDR3: CATSGRPRASNQPQHF
DNA: TGTGCCACCAGCGGAAGACCCCGGGCCAGTAATCAGCCCCAGCATTTT
size: few
J: TRBJ1-5
D: NA
V: TRBV15